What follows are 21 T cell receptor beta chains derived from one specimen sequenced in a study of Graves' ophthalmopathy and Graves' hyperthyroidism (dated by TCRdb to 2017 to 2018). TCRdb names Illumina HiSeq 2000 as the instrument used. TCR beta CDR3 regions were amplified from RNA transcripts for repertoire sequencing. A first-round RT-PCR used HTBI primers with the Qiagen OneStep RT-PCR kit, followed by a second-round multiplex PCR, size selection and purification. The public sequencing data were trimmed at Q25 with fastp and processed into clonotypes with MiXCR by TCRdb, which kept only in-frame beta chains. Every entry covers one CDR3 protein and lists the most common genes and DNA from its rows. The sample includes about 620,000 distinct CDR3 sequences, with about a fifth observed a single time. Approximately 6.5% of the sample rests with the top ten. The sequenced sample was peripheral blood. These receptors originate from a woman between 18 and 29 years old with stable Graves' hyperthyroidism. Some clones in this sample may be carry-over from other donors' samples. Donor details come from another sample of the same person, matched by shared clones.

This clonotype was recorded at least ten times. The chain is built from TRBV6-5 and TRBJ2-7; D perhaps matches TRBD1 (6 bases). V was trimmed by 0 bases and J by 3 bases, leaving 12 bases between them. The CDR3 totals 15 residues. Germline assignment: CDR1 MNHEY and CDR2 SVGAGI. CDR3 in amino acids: CASSYSVPGDYEQYF. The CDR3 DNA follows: TGTGCCAGCAGTTACTCGGTGCCAGGGGACTACGAGCAGTACTTC.

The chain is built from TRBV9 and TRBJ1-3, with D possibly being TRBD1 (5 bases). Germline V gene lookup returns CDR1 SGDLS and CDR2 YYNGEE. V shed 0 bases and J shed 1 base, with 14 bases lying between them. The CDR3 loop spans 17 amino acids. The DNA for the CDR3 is TGTGCCAGCAGCGTAGCTACGCAGGGAGTTTCTGGAAACACCATATATTTT. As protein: CASSVATQGVSGNTIYF.

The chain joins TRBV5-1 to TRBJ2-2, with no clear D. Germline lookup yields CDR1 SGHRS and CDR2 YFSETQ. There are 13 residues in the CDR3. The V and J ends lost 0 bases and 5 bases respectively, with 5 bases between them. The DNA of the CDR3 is TGCGCCAGCAGCTTGGAAAAGACCGGGGAGCTGTTTTTT. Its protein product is CASSLEKTGELFF.

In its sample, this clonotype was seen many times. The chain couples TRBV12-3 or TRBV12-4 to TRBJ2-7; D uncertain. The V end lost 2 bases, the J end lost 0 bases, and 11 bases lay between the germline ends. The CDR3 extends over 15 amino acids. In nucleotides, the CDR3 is TGTGCCAGCAGTTTAAGGACCGCTTACTCCTACGAGCAGTACTTC. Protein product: CASSLRTAYSYEQYF.

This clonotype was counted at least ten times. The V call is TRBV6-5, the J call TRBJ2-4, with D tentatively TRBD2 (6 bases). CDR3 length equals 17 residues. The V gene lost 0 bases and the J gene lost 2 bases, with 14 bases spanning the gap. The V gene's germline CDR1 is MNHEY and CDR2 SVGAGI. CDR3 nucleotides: TGTGCCAGCAGTTACTCGTTCGGGGGTACAACCAAAAACATTCAGTACTTC. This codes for CASSYSFGGTTKNIQYF.

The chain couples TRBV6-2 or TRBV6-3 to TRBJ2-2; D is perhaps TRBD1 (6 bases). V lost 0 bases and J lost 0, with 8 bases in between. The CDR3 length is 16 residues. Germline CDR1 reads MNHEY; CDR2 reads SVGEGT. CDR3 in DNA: TGTGCCAGCAGTTACTCGAACAGGGCGAACACCGGGGAGCTGTTTTTT. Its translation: CASSYSNRANTGELFF.

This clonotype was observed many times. CDR3 amino acids: CASSYGPKAYRGLADSPLHF. CDR3 nucleotides: TGTGCCAGCAGTTACGGCCCGAAGGCCTACAGGGGGCTTGCGGATTCACCCCTCCACTTT. The chain combines TRBV6-5 with TRBJ1-6, with TRBD1 identical over 9 bases. This CDR3 has 20 residues. The V gene's germline CDR1 is MNHEY and CDR2 SVGAGI. V shed 2 bases, J shed 8 bases, and the junction held 19 bases outside the gene matches.

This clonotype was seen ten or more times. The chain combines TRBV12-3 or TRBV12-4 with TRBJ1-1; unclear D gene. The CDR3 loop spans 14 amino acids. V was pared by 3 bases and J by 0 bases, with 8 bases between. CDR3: CASSFGRMNTEAFF. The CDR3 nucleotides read TGTGCCAGCAGTTTTGGGAGAATGAACACTGAAGCTTTCTTT.

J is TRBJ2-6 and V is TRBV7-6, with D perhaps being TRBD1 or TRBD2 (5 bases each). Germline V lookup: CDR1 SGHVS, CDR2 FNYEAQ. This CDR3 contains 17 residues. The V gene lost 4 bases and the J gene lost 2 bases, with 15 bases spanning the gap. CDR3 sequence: CASSSLGRGAGANVLTF. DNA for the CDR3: TGTGCCAGCAGCTCACTGGGCCGAGGGGCTGGGGCCAACGTCCTGACTTTC.

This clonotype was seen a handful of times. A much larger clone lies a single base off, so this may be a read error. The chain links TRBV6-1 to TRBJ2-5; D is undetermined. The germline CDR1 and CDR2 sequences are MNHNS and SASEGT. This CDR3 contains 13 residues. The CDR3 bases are TGTGCCAGCAGTGAGGGCGGTCAAGAGACCAAGTACTTC. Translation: CASSEGGQETKYF.

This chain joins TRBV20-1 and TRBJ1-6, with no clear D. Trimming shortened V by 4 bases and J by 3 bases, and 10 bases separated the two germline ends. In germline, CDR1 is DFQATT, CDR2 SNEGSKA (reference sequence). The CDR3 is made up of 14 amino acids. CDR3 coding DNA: TGCAGTGCTAATGACTGGGGCTATAATTCACCCCTCCACTTT. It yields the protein CSANDWGYNSPLHF.

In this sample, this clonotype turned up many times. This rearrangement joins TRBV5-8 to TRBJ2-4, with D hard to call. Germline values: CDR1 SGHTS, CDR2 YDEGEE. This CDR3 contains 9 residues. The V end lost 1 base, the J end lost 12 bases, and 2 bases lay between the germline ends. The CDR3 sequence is CASSLTQYF. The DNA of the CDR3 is TGTGCCAGCAGCTTGACTCAGTACTTC.

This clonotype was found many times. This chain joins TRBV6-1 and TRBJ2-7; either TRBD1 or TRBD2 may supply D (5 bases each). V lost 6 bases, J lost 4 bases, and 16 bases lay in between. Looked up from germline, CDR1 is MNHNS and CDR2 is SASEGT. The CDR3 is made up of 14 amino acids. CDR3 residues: CASRNRDGGYEQYF. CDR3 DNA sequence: TGTGCCAGCAGGAACCGGGACGGCGGATACGAGCAGTACTTC.

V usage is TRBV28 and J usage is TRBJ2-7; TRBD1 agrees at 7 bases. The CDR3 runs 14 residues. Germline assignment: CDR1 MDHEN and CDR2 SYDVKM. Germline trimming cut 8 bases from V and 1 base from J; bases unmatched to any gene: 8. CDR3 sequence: CASGQQGPSYEQYF. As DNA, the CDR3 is TGTGCCAGCGGGCAACAGGGGCCTTCCTACGAGCAGTACTTC. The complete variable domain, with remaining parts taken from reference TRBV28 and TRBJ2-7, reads DVKVTQSSRYLVKRTGEKVFLECVQDMDHENMFWYRQDPGLGLRLIYFSYDVKMKEKGDIPEGYSVSREKKERFSLILESASTNQTSMYLCASGQQGPSYEQYFGPGTRLTVT.

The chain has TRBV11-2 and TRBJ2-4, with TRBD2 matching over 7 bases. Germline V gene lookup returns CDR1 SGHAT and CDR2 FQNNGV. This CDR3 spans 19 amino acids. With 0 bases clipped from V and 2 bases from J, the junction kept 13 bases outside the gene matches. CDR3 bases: TGTGCCAGCAGCTTAGATCTTCAGGCGGGAGAGGTGACCAAAAACATTCAGTACTTC. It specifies CASSLDLQAGEVTKNIQYF. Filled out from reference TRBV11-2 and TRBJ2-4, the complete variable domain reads EAGVAQSPRYKIIEKRQSVAFWCNPISGHATLYWYQQILGQGPKLLIQFQNNGVVDDSQLPKDRFSAERLKGVDSTLKIQPAKLEDSAVYLCASSLDLQAGEVTKNIQYFGAGTRLSVL.

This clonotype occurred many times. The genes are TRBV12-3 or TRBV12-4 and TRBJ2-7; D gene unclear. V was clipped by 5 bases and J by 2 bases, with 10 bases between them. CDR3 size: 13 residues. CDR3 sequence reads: CASSPPWAYEQYF. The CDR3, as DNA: TGTGCCAGCAGTCCCCCCTGGGCCTACGAGCAGTACTTC.

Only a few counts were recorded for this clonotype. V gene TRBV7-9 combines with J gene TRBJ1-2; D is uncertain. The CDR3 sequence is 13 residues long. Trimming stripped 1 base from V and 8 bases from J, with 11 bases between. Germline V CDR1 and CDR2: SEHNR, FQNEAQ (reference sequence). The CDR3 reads CASSLVGLGGYTF. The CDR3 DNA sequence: TGTGCCAGCAGCTTAGTGGGGTTGGGGGGCTACACCTTC.

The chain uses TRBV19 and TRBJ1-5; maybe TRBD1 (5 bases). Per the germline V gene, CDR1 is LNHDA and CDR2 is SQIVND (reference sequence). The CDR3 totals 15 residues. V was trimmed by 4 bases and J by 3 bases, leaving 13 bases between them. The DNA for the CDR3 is TGTGCCAGTAGTAGGGGCAGGACTACCAATCAGCCCCAGCATTTT. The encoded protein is CASSRGRTTNQPQHF.

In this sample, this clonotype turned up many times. DNA of the CDR3: TGTGCCATCAGTGAGTCGTTGCTAGCGGGGAACCCCCAAGAGACCCAGTACTTC. Translating gives CAISESLLAGNPQETQYF. V usage is TRBV10-3 and J usage is TRBJ2-5; 9 bases are a match to TRBD2. The V and J ends lost 0 bases and 1 base, in that order; junction bases with no gene match: 9. Germline V CDR1 and CDR2: ENHRY, SYGVKD. The CDR3 length is 18 residues.

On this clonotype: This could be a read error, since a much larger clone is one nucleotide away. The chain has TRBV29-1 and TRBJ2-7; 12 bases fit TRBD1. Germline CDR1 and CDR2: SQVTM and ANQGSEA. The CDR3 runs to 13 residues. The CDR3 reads CSVAGTGGWELYF. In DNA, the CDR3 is TGCAGCGTTGCCGGGACAGGGGGCTGGGAGCTGTACTTC.

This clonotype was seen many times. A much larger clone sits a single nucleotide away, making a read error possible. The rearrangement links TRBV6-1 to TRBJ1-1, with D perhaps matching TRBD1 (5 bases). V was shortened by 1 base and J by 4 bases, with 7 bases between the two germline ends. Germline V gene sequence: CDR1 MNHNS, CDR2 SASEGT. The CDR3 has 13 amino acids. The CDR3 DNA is TGTGCCAGCAGTGAAGGGGGGATCACTGAAGCTTTCTTT. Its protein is CASSEGGITEAFF.